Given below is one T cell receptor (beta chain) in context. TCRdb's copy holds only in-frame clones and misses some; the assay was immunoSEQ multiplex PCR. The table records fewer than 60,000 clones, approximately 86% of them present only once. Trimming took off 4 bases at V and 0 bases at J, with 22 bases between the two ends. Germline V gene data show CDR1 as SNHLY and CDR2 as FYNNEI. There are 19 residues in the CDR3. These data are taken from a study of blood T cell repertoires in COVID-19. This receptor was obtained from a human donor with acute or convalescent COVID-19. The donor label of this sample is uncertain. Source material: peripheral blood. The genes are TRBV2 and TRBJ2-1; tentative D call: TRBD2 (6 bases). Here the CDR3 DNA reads TGTGCCAGCAGTGTCTCAAGCGGGCCGACCCAATTCTCCTACAATGAGCAGTTCTTC. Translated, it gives CASSVSSGPTQFSYNEQFF.